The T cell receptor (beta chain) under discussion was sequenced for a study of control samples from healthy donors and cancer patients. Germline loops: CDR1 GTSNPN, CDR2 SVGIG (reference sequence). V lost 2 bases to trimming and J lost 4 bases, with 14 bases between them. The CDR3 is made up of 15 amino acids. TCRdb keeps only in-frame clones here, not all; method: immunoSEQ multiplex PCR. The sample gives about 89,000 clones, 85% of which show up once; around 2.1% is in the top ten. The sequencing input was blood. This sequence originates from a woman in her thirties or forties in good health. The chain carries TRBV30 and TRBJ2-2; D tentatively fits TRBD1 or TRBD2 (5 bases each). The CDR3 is CAWSSVGVFTGELFF. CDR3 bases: TGTGCCTGGAGTTCTGTGGGGGTTTTCACCGGGGAGCTGTTTTTT.